One and the same sample provided the 25 T cell receptor beta chains below, sequenced in a study of cytomegalovirus exposure and HLA in healthy donors. A multiplex PCR was run with 60 Vbeta primers and 13 Jbeta primers. Profiling relied on immunoSEQ multiplex PCR, and the TCRdb table lists in-frame clones only, not all of them. The sample records around 200,000 clones, 79% being singletons. The sample was PBMCs. The receptor source for this set is a woman aged 18-30 years in good health and CMV-seronegative.

This clone came up a few times. The chain joins TRBV4-1 to TRBJ2-7, with 11 bases fitting TRBD2. Germline values: CDR1 MGHRA, CDR2 YSYEKL. The CDR3 runs 13 residues. Germline trimming cut 3 bases from V and 6 bases from J; bases unmatched to any gene: 1. The CDR3 DNA sequence: TGCGCCAGCAGCCACGGGACTAGCGGCGAGCAGTACTTC. Protein: CASSHGTSGEQYF.

This clone is a singleton in its sample. A read error may produce the germline difference seen at one junction end. The V call is TRBV19, the J call TRBJ2-2; 8 positions agree with TRBD2. CDR1 and CDR2 (germline): LNHDA, SQIVND (reference sequence). The CDR3 is 15 residues long. The CDR3 DNA is TGTGCCAGTAGTATGGGCGGGAGGAACCCCGGGGAGCTGTTTTTT. This encodes CASSMGGRNPGELFF.

The rearrangement joins TRBV19 to TRBJ1-5, with 10 bases lining up with TRBD1. This CDR3 spans 16 amino acids. J was trimmed by 7 bases and V by 5 bases; bases with no gene match: 11. The germline V gene encodes CDR1 LNHDA and CDR2 SQIVND (reference sequence). This chain's CDR3 is CASSFPRDRGRQPQHF. The CDR3 nucleotides read TGTGCCAGTAGTTTCCCCCGGGACAGGGGCCGGCAGCCCCAGCATTTT.

This clone was detected once. V usage is TRBV4-2 and J usage is TRBJ2-3; 7 bases agree with TRBD2. After removal of 1 base from V and 6 bases from J, the junction contained 13 bases not matched to a gene. The CDR3 loop spans 17 amino acids. The V gene's germline CDR1 is LGHNA and CDR2 YNFKEQ. CDR3: CASSQGPLAAEGDTQYF. In DNA form, the CDR3 reads TGTGCCAGCAGCCAAGGCCCCCTAGCGGCCGAGGGGGATACGCAGTATTTT.

This chain connects TRBV4-1 to TRBJ1-1; D gene ambiguous. The CDR3 covers 13 residues. Between the trimmed V and J ends, which lost 1 base and 2 bases, there was a span of 5 bases. The germline V gene encodes CDR1 MGHRA and CDR2 YSYEKL. CDR3: CASSQVENTEAFF. The CDR3 region has the DNA TGCGCCAGCAGCCAAGTAGAAAACACTGAAGCTTTCTTT.

The chain couples TRBV10-3 to TRBJ1-2; weak D call: TRBD1 (5 bases). The CDR3 extends over 14 amino acids. V was trimmed by 3 bases and J by 5 bases, leaving 13 bases between them. Looked up from germline, CDR1 is ENHRY and CDR2 is SYGVKD. The CDR3 DNA reads as TGTGCCATCAGTGATACTATTGGGGGGTATGGCTACACCTTC. Translating gives CAISDTIGGYGYTF.

The chain uses TRBV18 and TRBJ2-7; D possibly corresponds to TRBD1 (6 bases). Germline V CDR1 and CDR2: KGHSH, LQKENI. This CDR3 comprises 14 residues. Trimming cost V 4 bases and J 4 bases, with 14 bases left between them. The CDR3 coding sequence is TGTGCCAGCTCACTGGGTGCAGGGGCATACGAGCAGTACTTC. This gives the protein CASSLGAGAYEQYF.

This clone was recorded a few times. The CDR3 bases are TGCGCCAGCAGCTTGTATCTGGGAGGGGAGAACAATGAGCAGTTCTTC. Protein product: CASSLYLGGENNEQFF. The chain is built from TRBV5-1 and TRBJ2-1; 7 bases are a match to TRBD2. This CDR3 is built from 16 residues. V shed 1 base, J shed 5 bases, and the junction held 9 bases outside the gene matches. Germline CDR1 and CDR2: SGHRS and YFSETQ.

This chain joins TRBV6-5 and TRBJ1-3; no reliable D call. This CDR3 region has 13 residues. The V end lost 3 bases, the J end lost 3 bases, and 6 bases lay between the germline ends. Germline V gene lookup returns CDR1 MNHEY and CDR2 SVGAGI. The CDR3 bases are TGTGCCAGCAGTTATTCTTTTGGAAACACCATATATTTT. Translating gives CASSYSFGNTIYF.

The rearrangement links TRBV2 to TRBJ2-3, with D perhaps TRBD1 (6 bases). CDR1 is SNHLY, CDR2 FYNNEI, per germline. Trimming pared 3 bases from V and 4 bases from J, leaving 14 bases between. CDR3 length: 15 amino acids. The CDR3 coding sequence is TGTGCCAGCAGTGATAACAGGGTTCTCTCAGATACGCAGTATTTT. Translation gives CASSDNRVLSDTQYF.

This clone has more than one count but fewer than ten. The chain links TRBV13 to TRBJ2-7, with 8 bases fitting TRBD2. The CDR3 covers 15 residues. The ends lost 4 bases at V and 0 bases at J; junction bases unmatched: 5. CDR1 and CDR2 from the germline V gene are PRHDT and FYEKMQ (reference sequence). The CDR3 nucleotides read TGTGCCAGCAGCTCCGGGAGGGCGAGCTCCTACGAGCAGTACTTC. Its protein product is CASSSGRASSYEQYF. Variable domain in full (rest from reference TRBV13 and TRBJ2-7): AAGVIQSPRHLIKEKRETATLKCYPIPRHDTVYWYQQGPGQDPQFLISFYEKMQSDKGSIPDRFSAQQFSDYHSELNMSSLELGDSALYFCASSSGRASSYEQYFGPGTRLTVT.

The rearrangement links TRBV9 to TRBJ2-3; D unclear. The CDR3 runs 13 residues. Germline CDR1 reads SGDLS; CDR2 reads YYNGEE. The V end lost 2 bases, the J end lost 1 base, and 5 bases lay between the germline ends. CDR3 residues: CASSVLGTDTQYF. In DNA, the CDR3 is TGTGCCAGCAGCGTCCTCGGCACAGATACGCAGTATTTT.

The rearrangement links TRBV7-8 to TRBJ1-1; no firm D call. Germline loops: CDR1 SGHVS, CDR2 FQNEAQ. Trimming cost V 2 bases and J 0 bases, with 4 bases left between them. CDR3 length equals 13 residues. This CDR3 reads CASSLRLNTEAFF. The CDR3 coding sequence is TGTGCCAGCAGCTTACGGTTGAACACTGAAGCTTTCTTT.

The chain carries TRBV21-1 and TRBJ2-3; the D segment call TRBD1 is taken from the table without a DNA check. TRBV21-1 corresponds to a pseudogene. The CDR3 consists of 17 residues. The CDR3: CASSRGTGGILTDTQYF. The CDR3, as DNA: TGTGCCAGCAGCCGTGGGACAGGGGGTATCCTCACAGATACGCAGTATTTT.

This chain joins TRBV7-8 and TRBJ2-7, with TRBD2 matching 10 bases. The CDR3 runs to 14 residues. After removal of 6 bases from V and 1 base from J, the junction contained 3 bases not matched to a gene. Germline-derived CDR1 and CDR2 are SGHVS and FQNEAQ. For the CDR3, the DNA is TGTGCCAGCAGGGCTAGCGGGGGTTCCTACGAGCAGTACTTC. Amino acids: CASRASGGSYEQYF.

V usage is TRBV5-1 and J usage is TRBJ2-2; the match to TRBD1 covers 10 bases. In germline, CDR1 is SGHRS, CDR2 YFSETQ. After removal of 4 bases from V and 5 bases from J, the junction contained 5 bases not matched to a gene. This CDR3 comprises 15 residues. As DNA, the CDR3 is TGCGCCAGCAGCATGCGGGACAGGGGAACCGGGGAGCTGTTTTTT. Amino acid sequence: CASSMRDRGTGELFF.

This chain joins TRBV7-2 and TRBJ1-2, with a weak D call TRBD1 (5 bases). CDR3 size: 15 residues. The V end was cut by 4 bases, the J end by 0 bases, with 12 bases between. The V gene's germline CDR1 is SGHTA and CDR2 FQGNSA. The DNA for the CDR3 is TGTGCCAGCAGCTCCAGGGAAAGAGCTAACTATGGCTACACCTTC. This encodes CASSSRERANYGYTF.

This clone was picked up a small number of times. J is TRBJ2-1 and V is TRBV5-1; 9 bases map to TRBD2. CDR1 is SGHRS, CDR2 YFSETQ, per germline. V dropped 4 bases and J dropped 4; count of bases not matched to a gene: 18. CDR3 size: 19 residues. The DNA of the CDR3 is TGCGCCAGCAGCGAAGAACTAGCGGGCGCCATTAAACTATACAATGAGCAGTTCTTC. This codes for CASSEELAGAIKLYNEQFF.

The chain has TRBV7-2 and TRBJ1-2; 7 bases are a match to TRBD1. Germline values: CDR1 SGHTA, CDR2 FQGNSA. This CDR3 is built from 14 residues. Losses at the gene ends were 5 bases for V and 8 bases for J; bases not matched to a gene: 11. CDR3 DNA sequence: TGTGCCAGCAGCCCCCGACAGGGCGTAGAAGGCTACACCTTC. Translated: CASSPRQGVEGYTF.

The chain carries TRBV18 and TRBJ1-5, with a tentative D call TRBD1 (5 bases). This CDR3 region has 12 residues. The germline V and J ends were trimmed by 3 bases and 11 bases, with 11 bases remaining between them. The germline V gene encodes CDR1 KGHSH and CDR2 LQKENI. CDR3 region: CASSPAGDTQHF. DNA of the CDR3: TGTGCCAGCTCACCGGCGGGGGATACCCAGCATTTT. Complete variable domain (other parts from reference TRBV18 and TRBJ1-5): NAGVMQNPRHLVRRRGQEARLRCSPMKGHSHVYWYRQLPEEGLKFMVYLQKENIIDESGMPKERFSAEFPKEGPSILRIQQVVRGDSAAYFCASSPAGDTQHFGDGTRLSIL.

The V call is TRBV2, the J call TRBJ2-7, with 14 bases lining up with TRBD2. The V gene end was trimmed by 6 bases and the J gene end by 5 bases; junction bases not matched to a gene: 6. CDR1 and CDR2 (germline): SNHLY, FYNNEI. This CDR3 region has 15 residues. The CDR3 DNA reads TGTGCCAGCAGGGTGACTAGCGGGAGGGCGGACGAGCAGTACTTC. Its translation is CASRVTSGRADEQYF.

The chain recombines TRBV6-4 with TRBJ1-1; D unclear. The ends were cut back, 2 bases at V and 3 bases at J, with 4 bases in the middle. CDR3 length: 12 residues. CDR1 is MRHNA and CDR2 is SNTAGT in the germline V gene. CDR3: CASSDTDTEAFF. CDR3 nucleotides: TGTGCCAGCAGTGACACGGACACTGAAGCTTTCTTT.

The gene calls are TRBV10-3 and TRBJ1-3; 9 bases fit TRBD1. Losses at the gene ends were 6 bases for V and 2 bases for J; bases not matched to a gene: 2. Germline CDR1 and CDR2: ENHRY and SYGVKD. This CDR3 is 14 amino acids long. CDR3: CAISGTGTGNTIYF. CDR3 nucleotide sequence: TGTGCCATCAGCGGGACAGGGACTGGAAACACCATATATTTT.

Comment on this clone: This CDR3 is also generated by other DNA sequences in the sample. This chain connects TRBV6-1 to TRBJ1-1; possibly TRBD1 for D (6 bases). The V end was cut by 3 bases, the J end by 0 bases, with 14 bases between. CDR3 size: 16 residues. Germline CDR1 is MNHNS and CDR2 is SASEGT. CDR3 loop: CASSDGGRAMNTEAFF. As DNA, the CDR3 is TGTGCCAGCAGTGACGGGGGGCGAGCGATGAACACTGAAGCTTTCTTT.

This sequence joins TRBV25-1 and TRBJ2-7; tentatively, D is TRBD2 (5 bases). With 7 bases removed from V and 7 bases from J, the gap between germline ends came to 20 bases. CDR1 is MGHDK, CDR2 SYGVNS, per germline. The CDR3 spans 14 residues. Here the CDR3 DNA reads TGTGCCAGCAAAGGCCACATGAGGGTCTGGGAGCAGTACTTC. Translating gives CASKGHMRVWEQYF.